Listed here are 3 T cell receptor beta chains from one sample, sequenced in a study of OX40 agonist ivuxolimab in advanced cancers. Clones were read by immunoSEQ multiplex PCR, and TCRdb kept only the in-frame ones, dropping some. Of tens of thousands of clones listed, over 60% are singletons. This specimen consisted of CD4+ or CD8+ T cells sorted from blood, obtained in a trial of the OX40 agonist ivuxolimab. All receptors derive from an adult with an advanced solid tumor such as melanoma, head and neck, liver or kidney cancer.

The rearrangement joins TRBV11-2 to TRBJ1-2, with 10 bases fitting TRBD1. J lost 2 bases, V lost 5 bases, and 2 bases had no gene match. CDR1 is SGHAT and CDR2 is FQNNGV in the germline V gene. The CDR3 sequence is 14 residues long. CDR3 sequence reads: CASSTGQGNYGYTF. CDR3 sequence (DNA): TGTGCCAGCAGCACGGGACAGGGGAACTATGGCTACACCTTC.

The CDR3 DNA reads TGTGCCACCAGCTCTTCCGGACTAGCGGGGCGCGACAGCCAAGAGACCCAGTACTTC. Translation gives CATSSSGLAGRDSQETQYF. The chain carries TRBV15 and TRBJ2-5; 12 bases are shared with TRBD2. With 5 bases clipped from V and 1 base from J, the junction kept 14 bases outside the gene matches. CDR1 LNHNV and CDR2 YYDKDF come from the germline V gene (reference sequence). The CDR3 is 19 amino acids.

In DNA, the CDR3 is TGTGCCAGCAGCTTACGCGCGGGCGTGGGAGAGACCCAGTACTTC. Encoded protein: CASSLRAGVGETQYF. The chain combines TRBV7-2 with TRBJ2-5, with a tentative D call TRBD2 (5 bases). Germline CDR1 SGHTA, CDR2 FQGNSA. The CDR3 has 15 amino acids. V was shortened by 2 bases and J by 4 bases, with 14 bases between the two germline ends.